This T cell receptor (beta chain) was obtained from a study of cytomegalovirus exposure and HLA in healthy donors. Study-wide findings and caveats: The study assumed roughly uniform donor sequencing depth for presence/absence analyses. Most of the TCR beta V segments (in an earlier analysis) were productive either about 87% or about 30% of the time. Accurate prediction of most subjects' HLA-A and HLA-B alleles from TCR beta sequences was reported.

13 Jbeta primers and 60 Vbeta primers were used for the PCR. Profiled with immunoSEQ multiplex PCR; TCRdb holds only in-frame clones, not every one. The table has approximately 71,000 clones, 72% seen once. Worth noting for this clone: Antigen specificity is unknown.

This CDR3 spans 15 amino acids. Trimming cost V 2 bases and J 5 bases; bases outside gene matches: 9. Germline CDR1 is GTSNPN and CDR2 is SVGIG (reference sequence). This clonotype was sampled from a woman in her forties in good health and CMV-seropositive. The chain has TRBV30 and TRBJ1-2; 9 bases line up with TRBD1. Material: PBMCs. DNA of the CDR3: TGTGCCTGGAGTCCTGGGACAGGGATGAGGTATGGCTACACCTTC. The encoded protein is CAWSPGTGMRYGYTF.